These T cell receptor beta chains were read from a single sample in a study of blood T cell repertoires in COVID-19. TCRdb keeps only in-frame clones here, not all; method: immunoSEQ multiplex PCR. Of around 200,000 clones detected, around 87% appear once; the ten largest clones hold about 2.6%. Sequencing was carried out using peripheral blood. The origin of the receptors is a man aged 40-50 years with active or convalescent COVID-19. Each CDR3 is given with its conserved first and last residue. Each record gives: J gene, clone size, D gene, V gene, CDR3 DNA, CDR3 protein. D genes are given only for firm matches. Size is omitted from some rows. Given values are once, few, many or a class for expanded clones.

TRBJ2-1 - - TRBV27 TGTGCCAGCAGCTTCGGGGGAAGGAGCTCCTACAATGAGCAGTTCTTC CASSFGGRSSYNEQFF
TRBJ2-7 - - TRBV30 TGTGCCTGGAGTGGGGGCTTCTCCGAGCAGTACTTC CAWSGGFSEQYF
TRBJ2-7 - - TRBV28 TGTGCCAGCAGTTTCGGGGGAGGGGGGAACGAGCAGTACTTC CASSFGGGGNEQYF
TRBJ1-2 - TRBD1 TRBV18 TGTGCCAGCTCACCTGGGCAGGGGGCGAACTATGGCTACACCTTC CASSPGQGANYGYTF
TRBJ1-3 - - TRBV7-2 TGTGCCAGCAGCTTAGAATTGGTATACACTGGAAACACCATATATTTT CASSLELVYTGNTIYF
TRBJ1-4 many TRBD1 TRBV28 TGTGCCAGCAGTTTAGATGCCTCCGGGACAGGGTCTGAAAAACTGTTTTTT CASSLDASGTGSEKLFF
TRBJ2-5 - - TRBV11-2 TGTGCCAGCAGCCATAGAGCCAAAACTGGTGAGACCCAGTACTTC CASSHRAKTGETQYF
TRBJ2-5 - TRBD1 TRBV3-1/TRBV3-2 TGTGCCAGCAGCCAAGTCGACAGGGAAGAGACCCAGTACTTC CASSQVDREETQYF
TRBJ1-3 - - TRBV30 TGTGCCTGGAGTGTACCAGGCCGGGGCTCTGGAAACACCATATATTTT CAWSVPGRGSGNTIYF
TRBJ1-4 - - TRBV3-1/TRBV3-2 TGTGCCAGCAGCCCCCGGGAGGCTAATGAAAAACTGTTTTTT CASSPREANEKLFF
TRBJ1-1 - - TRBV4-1 TGCGCCAGCAGCCTCCGGGGGAAGAACACTGAAGCTTTCTTT CASSLRGKNTEAFF
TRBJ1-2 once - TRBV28 TGTGCCAGCATCCGGGGTTCTGACTATGGCTACACCTTC CASIRGSDYGYTF
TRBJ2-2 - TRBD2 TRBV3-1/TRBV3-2 TGTGCCAGCAGCCAGGGGAGGGGCAGGGTCGTTGCCGGGGAGCTGTTTTTT CASSQGRGRVVAGELFF
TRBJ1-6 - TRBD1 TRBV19 TGTGCCAGTACCCTAGGACAGGGTAATTCACCCCTCCACTTT CASTLGQGNSPLHF
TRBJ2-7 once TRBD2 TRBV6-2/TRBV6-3 TGTGCCAGCAGTTTTCCGGGACTAGTCTACGAGCAGTACTTC CASSFPGLVYEQYF
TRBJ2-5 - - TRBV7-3 TGTGCCAGCAGCGAGCAGGGGTCCCCAGAGACCCAGTACTTC CASSEQGSPETQYF
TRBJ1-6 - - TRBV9 TGTGCCAGCAGCCCTGGGGCCGGGTCCTATAATTCACCCCTCCACTTT CASSPGAGSYNSPLHF
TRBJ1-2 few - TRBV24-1 TGTGCCACCAGTGATCAGGCTAACTATGGCTACACCTTC CATSDQANYGYTF
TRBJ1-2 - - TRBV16 TGTGCCAGCAGCCTGATGGCAGGGAATCGCTACACCTTC CASSLMAGNRYTF
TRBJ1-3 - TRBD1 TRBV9 TGTGCCAGCAGCGCCCTTTCAGGGGGTACTGGAAACACCATATATTTT CASSALSGGTGNTIYF
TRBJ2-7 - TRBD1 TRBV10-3 TGTGCCATCAGTGAGGGTACAGGGGGCTTTTACGAGCAGTACTTC CAISEGTGGFYEQYF
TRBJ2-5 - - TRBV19 TGTGCCAGTAGTGCAAAACAGGGACGCCAAGAGACCCAGTACTTC CASSAKQGRQETQYF
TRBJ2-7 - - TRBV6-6 TGTGCCAGCAGTTACTCTCGGGATTCTTCCTACGAGCAGTACTTC CASSYSRDSSYEQYF
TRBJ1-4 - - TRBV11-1 TGTGCCAGCAGCCCACCGACGGGACGGGACTTTGAAAAACTGTTTTTT CASSPPTGRDFEKLFF
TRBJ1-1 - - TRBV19 TGTGCCAGTAGACCGCAGGGGTTCGACACTGAAGCTTTCTTT CASRPQGFDTEAFF
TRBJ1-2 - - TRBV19 TGTGCCAGTAGTGTACAGGGTAAGGGAGGCTACACCTTC CASSVQGKGGYTF
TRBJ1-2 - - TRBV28 TGTGCCAGCATTTCGGGAGGAGACTATGGCTACACCTTC CASISGGDYGYTF
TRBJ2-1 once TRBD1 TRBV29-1 TGCAGCACCCTGCTAGGACAGGGGGGAAATGAGCAGTTCTTC CSTLLGQGGNEQFF
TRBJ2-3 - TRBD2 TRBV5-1 TGCGCCAGCAGCTTGGAGGCTAGCGGGGCCGGCACAGATACGCAGTATTTT CASSLEASGAGTDTQYF